This note documents a single T cell receptor (beta chain) sequence. The junction departs from the called germline gene at one end, perhaps through a read error. Germline V gives CDR1 MGHRA, CDR2 YSYEKL. CDR3 size: 16 residues. The data originate from a study of T cells in Graves' hyperthyroidism and ophthalmopathy. Amplification of TCR beta CDR3 regions used RNA as the template. The HTBI primer set was used in a first-round RT-PCR of the TCR CDR3. TCRdb processed the multiplex PCR reads anew with MiXCR; each CDR3 protein has one entry. This table has over 700,000 distinct CDR3 sequences, roughly a sixth appearing once. Not enrolled were patients with uncontrolled infection, other autoimmune disease, pregnancy or lactation. Diagnoses were established using clinical symptoms, serum thyroxine and TRAb, thyroid ultrasound and orbital computed tomography. The study collected blood at first hyperthyroidism diagnosis, before any ophthalmopathy symptoms arose.

The chain is built from TRBV4-1 and TRBJ1-1, with 8 positions matching TRBD1. The clonotype was recovered from a woman aged 45 to 65 with Graves' hyperthyroidism that later progressed to Graves' ophthalmopathy. The sample was blood. CDR3 amino acids: CASSQLPQGASAEAFF. In DNA form, the CDR3 reads TGTGCCAGCAGCCAACTGCCCCAGGGGGCGAGCGCTGAAGCTTTCTTT.